This paragraph covers one T cell receptor (beta chain) sequence. Its cognate antigen is unknown. This record comes from a study of shared clonotypes between healthy human individuals. Study results and caveats: Naive subsets generally exceeded memory subsets in estimated richness.

Trimming left V 2 bases short and J 4 bases short, with 10 bases between. The CDR3 consists of 14 residues. Looked up from germline, CDR1 is SGHTA and CDR2 is FQGTGA. Assay: immunoSEQ multiplex PCR; the TCRdb copy retains only in-frame clones and omits some. The repertoire holds around 1,100,000 clones, with 77% as singletons. Nashville, Tennessee was home to all donors, who were Caucasian adults. The origin of this receptor is a man between 18 and 29 years old in good health. Some clones in this sample may be carry-over from other donors' samples. The sample comprised memory CD4+ T cells from PBMCs. Subset described: CD45RA-negative fraction. The rearrangement joins TRBV7-3 to TRBJ2-3; no firm D call. The CDR3: CASSLRLGPDTQYF. The DNA for the CDR3 is TGTGCCAGCAGCTTACGGCTTGGGCCAGATACGCAGTATTTT.